The next 19 T cell receptor beta chains were all read from a single sample in a study of blood T cell repertoires in COVID-19. This table comes from immunoSEQ multiplex PCR, and its TCRdb copy is limited to in-frame clones, with some not included. The sample includes around 100,000 clones, around 90% of them seen just once. The sequencing input was peripheral blood. The receptors stem from a woman aged 45-59 years with COVID-19, enrolled during active disease.

The rearrangement links TRBV15 to TRBJ1-1, with D uncertain. The CDR3 extends over 14 amino acids. Looked up from germline, CDR1 is LNHNV and CDR2 is YYDKDF (reference sequence). Trimming left V 0 bases short and J 7 bases short, with 12 bases between. CDR3 region: CATSRDRGIGEAFF. CDR3 nucleotides: TGTGCCACCAGCAGAGATCGAGGGATTGGTGAAGCTTTCTTT.

Concerning this clone itself: Other nucleotide sequences from this sample produce the same CDR3. The rearrangement links TRBV19 to TRBJ1-1, with a tentative D call TRBD1 (6 bases). CDR3 length equals 13 residues. The germline CDR1 and CDR2 sequences are LNHDA and SQIVND (reference sequence). Trimming stripped 6 bases from V and 1 base from J, with 9 bases between. This CDR3 reads CASSLTGNTEAFF. CDR3 nucleotides: TGTGCCAGTAGCCTGACAGGGAACACTGAAGCTTTCTTT.

The chain is built from TRBV6-4 and TRBJ1-1; D is possibly TRBD1 (5 bases). The V gene's germline CDR1 is MRHNA and CDR2 SNTAGT. The CDR3 loop spans 12 amino acids. The V gene lost 2 bases and the J gene lost 12 bases, with 13 bases spanning the gap. CDR3 in DNA: TGTGCCAGCAGTGACGGGCAGGGAGGGACTTTCTTT. Its translation: CASSDGQGGTFF.

This clone has more than one count but fewer than ten. This specimen includes other DNA sequences encoding the same CDR3. The chain has TRBV7-9 and TRBJ1-2, with D possibly being TRBD1 (6 bases). The CDR3 runs 15 residues. CDR1 and CDR2 from the germline V gene are SEHNR and FQNEAQ (reference sequence). The ends were cut back, 0 bases at V and 4 bases at J, with 12 bases in the middle. CDR3 DNA sequence: TGTGCCAGCAGCTTAGCGGACAGCCCTATCTATGGCTACACCTTC. This gives the protein CASSLADSPIYGYTF.

This clone has a handful of counts. The chain couples TRBV7-2 to TRBJ2-3, with D possibly matching TRBD2 (5 bases). The germline V and J ends were trimmed by 8 bases and 2 bases, with 17 bases remaining between them. There are 15 residues in the CDR3. CDR1 SGHTA and CDR2 FQGNSA come from the germline V gene. The CDR3 DNA follows: TGTGCCAGCGGCCTCGGGGAGTTTATCACAGATACGCAGTATTTT. Translated, it gives CASGLGEFITDTQYF. Variable domain in full (rest from reference TRBV7-2 and TRBJ2-3): GAGVSQSPSNKVTEKGKDVELRCDPISGHTALYWYRQSLGQGLEFLIYFQGNSAPDKSGLPSDRFSAERTGGSVSTLTIQRTQQEDSAVYLCASGLGEFITDTQYFGPGTRLTVL.

The chain's CDR3 is CASSVTGFDEQFF. The DNA for the CDR3 is TGTGCCAGCAGCGTAACAGGGTTCGATGAGCAGTTCTTC. The chain has TRBV9 and TRBJ2-1, with D tentatively TRBD1 (6 bases). V lost 1 base to trimming and J lost 8 bases, with 10 bases between them. The CDR3 loop spans 13 amino acids. In germline, CDR1 is SGDLS, CDR2 YYNGEE.

The J gene is TRBJ1-1, the V gene TRBV18; TRBD1 is a possible D gene (6 bases). Trimming removed 3 bases at V and 0 bases at J, with 23 bases between. CDR1 is KGHSH and CDR2 is LQKENI in the germline V gene. The CDR3 length is 19 residues. CDR3 DNA: TGTGCCAGCTCACCCCTCCGACCTGGCTACAGGGATTTGAACACTGAAGCTTTCTTT. This gives the protein CASSPLRPGYRDLNTEAFF.

This clone was recorded once. The V gene is TRBV5-5, the J gene TRBJ2-3; the D gene is possibly TRBD2 (6 bases). This CDR3 is built from 18 residues. Germline assignment: CDR1 SGHKS and CDR2 YYEKEE (reference sequence). V was pared by 3 bases and J by 3 bases, with 23 bases between. Here the CDR3 reads CASSSRRSGSGLTDTQYF. As DNA, the CDR3 is TGTGCCAGCAGCTCCCGCAGATCCGGGAGTGGATTGACAGATACGCAGTATTTT. Full variable domain (outside the CDR3, taken from reference TRBV5-5 and TRBJ2-3): DAGVTQSPTHLIKTRGQQVTLRCSPISGHKSVSWYQQVLGQGPQFIFQYYEKEERGRGNFPDRFSARQFPNYSSELNVNALLLGDSALYLCASSSRRSGSGLTDTQYFGPGTRLTVL.

The V and J genes are TRBV19 and TRBJ2-1; TRBD2 matches at 7 bases. CDR3 size: 14 residues. With 5 bases clipped from V and 2 bases from J, the junction kept 3 bases outside the gene matches. Per germline, CDR1 LNHDA and CDR2 SQIVND (reference sequence). Written as DNA, the CDR3 is TGTGCCAGTAGTCTCGGGGGGACCTACAATGAGCAGTTCTTC. Translation: CASSLGGTYNEQFF.

The V call is TRBV7-6, the J call TRBJ1-3; D is unclear. The germline V gene encodes CDR1 SGHVS and CDR2 FNYEAQ. V dropped 0 bases and J dropped 0 bases, with 9 bases sitting between them. This CDR3 has 16 residues. In DNA, the CDR3 is TGTGCCAGCAGCTTAGCGTTTGCGGACTCTGGAAACACCATATATTTT. Its translation: CASSLAFADSGNTIYF. Drawing the rest from reference TRBV7-6 and TRBJ1-3, the complete variable domain is GAGVSQSPRYKVTKRGQDVALRCDPISGHVSLYWYRQALGQGPEFLTYFNYEAQQDKSGLPNDRFSAERPEGSISTLTIQRTEQRDSAMYRCASSLAFADSGNTIYFGEGSWLTVV.

V gene TRBV28 combines with J gene TRBJ1-6, with TRBD1 matching over 9 bases. The CDR3 length is 16 residues. Germline assignment: CDR1 MDHEN and CDR2 SYDVKM. The V segment lost 3 bases and the J segment 6 bases; nucleotides outside the gene matches: 6. CDR3 protein: CASSFRLTGGNSPLHF. The CDR3 region has the DNA TGTGCCAGCAGTTTCCGCTTGACAGGGGGTAATTCACCCCTCCACTTT.

V gene TRBV15 combines with J gene TRBJ2-1; 12 positions match TRBD2. V lost 4 bases to trimming and J lost 7 bases; unmatched junction nucleotides: 11. Looked up from germline, CDR1 is LNHNV and CDR2 is YYDKDF (reference sequence). CDR3 length equals 17 residues. The CDR3 DNA sequence: TGTGCCACCAGCAAGGGGCTAGCGGGGGGGCGGTGGAATGAGCAGTTCTTC. The encoded protein is CATSKGLAGGRWNEQFF.

V is TRBV9 and J is TRBJ1-3, with unresolved D. Germline V CDR1 and CDR2: SGDLS, YYNGEE. Trimming removed 0 bases from V and 0 bases from J, with 13 bases in between. The CDR3 extends over 17 amino acids. The CDR3 loop is CASSVGPGEGSGNTIYF. The CDR3 coding sequence is TGTGCCAGCAGCGTAGGACCCGGGGAAGGCTCTGGAAACACCATATATTTT.

This chain uses TRBV3-1 (or the pseudogene TRBV3-2) with TRBJ2-1; D possibly corresponds to TRBD1 (6 bases). This CDR3 has 16 residues. V was pared by 4 bases and J by 0 bases, with 13 bases between. Germline V gene sequence: CDR1 LGHDT, CDR2 YNNKEL (reference sequence). The CDR3 DNA reads TGTGCCAGCAGCCTCCTTGGACAGAGCTCCTACAATGAGCAGTTCTTC. Protein: CASSLLGQSSYNEQFF.

The chain has TRBV9 and TRBJ1-3; the D is unclear. V was pared by 4 bases and J by 0 bases, with 14 bases between. Germline V gives CDR1 SGDLS, CDR2 YYNGEE. The CDR3 extends over 16 amino acids. The CDR3 is CASSPRLFPSGNTIYF. The CDR3 DNA follows: TGTGCCAGCAGCCCTAGACTGTTTCCCTCTGGAAACACCATATATTTT.

CDR3 in amino acids: CASSNRLAGGPDTQYF. The CDR3 DNA follows: TGTGCCAGCAGCAACCGACTAGCGGGGGGGCCTGATACGCAGTATTTT. V usage is TRBV7-2 and J usage is TRBJ2-3, with 14 bases that match TRBD2. CDR1 and CDR2 from the germline V gene are SGHTA and FQGNSA. The CDR3 loop spans 16 amino acids. V shed 5 bases and J 6 bases; nucleotides not matched to a gene: 7.

This clone was counted only a few times. V gene TRBV4-1 combines with J gene TRBJ1-3; D unresolved. This CDR3 spans 16 amino acids. Trimming removed 4 bases from V and 2 bases from J, with 15 bases in between. Germline assignment: CDR1 MGHRA and CDR2 YSYEKL. The CDR3: CASSPAGLGTGNTIYF. The CDR3 coding sequence is TGCGCCAGCAGCCCCGCAGGACTGGGAACTGGAAACACCATATATTTT.

J is TRBJ1-2 and V is TRBV7-2, with a possible D match to TRBD1 (6 bases). Germline V gives CDR1 SGHTA, CDR2 FQGNSA. V dropped 5 bases and J dropped 3 bases, with 10 bases sitting between them. The CDR3 has 13 amino acids. CDR3 sequence reads: CASSTGQHYGYTF. The CDR3 coding sequence is TGTGCCAGCAGCACTGGACAGCACTATGGCTACACCTTC.

The chain is built from TRBV27 and TRBJ2-7, with a tentative D call TRBD2 (5 bases). This CDR3 contains 14 residues. The germline gives CDR1 MNHEY, CDR2 SMNVEV (reference sequence). V lost 3 bases and J lost 9, with 18 bases in between. The CDR3 reads CASSFLRDFGGQYF. CDR3 DNA sequence: TGTGCCAGCAGTTTCCTTCGGGATTTTGGTGGGCAGTACTTC.